This passage covers 20 T cell receptor beta chains from one sample sequenced in a study of post-analysis software for immune sequencing data. Notes on the study in general: Relative to controls, patients had roughly five TRBV segments at higher frequency, with TRBV5-6, TRBV5-1 and TRBV20-1 among these.

TCR beta cDNA libraries had unique molecular identifiers. TCRdb re-analysed the PCR reads in MiXCR, keeping a single row per CDR3 protein. The sample records 250,000 to 300,000 distinct CDR3 sequences, 35% to 40% being singletons. For these TCRs, the target antigens are not known. The sequenced material came from blood. The receptors were sampled from a girl aged 10-17 years with multiple sclerosis.

The gene calls are TRBV20-1 and TRBJ2-7, with 11 bases fitting TRBD2. Germline values: CDR1 DFQATT, CDR2 SNEGSKA (reference sequence). V lost 1 base, J lost 4 bases, and 9 bases stayed unmatched. The CDR3 runs to 16 residues. The CDR3 DNA reads as TGCAGTGCTAGAGGGTCTAGCGGGAGGACCTCATACGAGCAGTACTTC. Its protein product is CSARGSSGRTSYEQYF.

About this clonotype itself: It may be a read error: a sequence one base away is much more abundant. The V gene is TRBV20-1, the J gene TRBJ2-1, with D tentatively TRBD1 (6 bases). The DNA end lines up better with TRBJ2-7; the J call may be wrong. CDR1 DFQATT and CDR2 SNEGSKA come from the germline V gene (reference sequence). The CDR3 contains 19 residues. Here the CDR3 DNA reads TGCAGTGCTAGAGATCATGGCAAACGACAGGCCTACTCCTACAATGAGCAGTACTTC. Translation gives CSARDHGKRQAYSYNEQYF.

This clonotype was seen once. With a much larger clone just one base away, this may be a read error. This chain uses TRBV5-1 with TRBJ2-5; D is possibly TRBD2 (7 bases). The length of the CDR3 is 15 residues. Germline CDR1 reads SGHRS; CDR2 reads YFSETQ. The CDR3 DNA reads as TGCGCCAGCGCCCTTACGGGGGGCTCACAAGAGACCAAGTACTTC. Translating it yields CASALTGGSQETKYF.

This chain connects TRBV4-1 to TRBJ1-2; 7 positions agree with TRBD1. J lost 4 bases, V lost 4 bases, and 9 bases had no gene match. Germline V gene data show CDR1 as MGHRA and CDR2 as YSYEKL. The CDR3 loop spans 15 amino acids. The CDR3 DNA sequence: TGCGCCAGCAGCCCGAGACAGGGACGGGGCTATGGCTACACCTTC. Its translation: CASSPRQGRGYGYTF.

This clonotype has ten or more counts. This CDR3 is CATSRDRANNSPLHF. The CDR3 DNA sequence: TGTGCCACCAGCAGAGACAGGGCGAATAATTCACCCCTCCACTTT. This chain joins TRBV15 and TRBJ1-6; TRBD1 might be the D (5 bases). This CDR3 has 15 amino acids. Germline values: CDR1 LNHNV, CDR2 YYDKDF (reference sequence). Trimming pared 0 bases from V and 5 bases from J, leaving 8 bases between.

V gene TRBV29-1 combines with J gene TRBJ1-2, with TRBD1 matching 7 bases. Per the germline V gene, CDR1 is SQVTM and CDR2 is ANQGSEA. The CDR3 totals 16 residues. V gave up 0 bases and J gave up 6 bases; unmatched junction bases: 13. In DNA form, the CDR3 reads TGCAGCGTTGAAGATCGACGAGGGGGCGGAGGAGATGGCTACACCTTC. Encoded protein: CSVEDRRGGGGDGYTF.

CDR3 sequence: CASSYGGGGTDTQYF. The CDR3 DNA reads as TGTGCCAGCAGTTACGGCGGGGGGGGCACAGATACGCAGTATTTT. The chain has TRBV6-5 and TRBJ2-3, with 9 bases that match TRBD2. CDR3 length: 15 amino acids. In germline, CDR1 is MNHEY, CDR2 SVGAGI. Losses at the gene ends were 2 bases for V and 1 base for J; bases not matched to a gene: 1.

This clonotype was detected many times. The gene calls are TRBV7-3 and TRBJ1-1; D gene uncertain. The CDR3 runs to 14 residues. From germline, CDR1 is SGHTA and CDR2 FQGTGA. The V end lost 2 bases, the J end lost 1 base, and 8 bases lay between the germline ends. The CDR3 DNA is TGTGCCAGCAGCTTAGAAGGGCGGAACACTGAAGCTTTCTTT. It is translated as CASSLEGRNTEAFF.

This clonotype was counted a few times. The chain combines TRBV4-1 with TRBJ1-4; 9 positions match TRBD1. With 1 base clipped from V and 8 bases from J, the junction kept 5 bases outside the gene matches. CDR3 size: 15 residues. CDR1 MGHRA and CDR2 YSYEKL come from the germline V gene. CDR3 protein: CASSQVRDRVEKLFF. DNA of the CDR3: TGCGCCAGCAGCCAAGTCCGGGACAGGGTCGAAAAACTGTTTTTT.

The rearrangement links TRBV6-1 to TRBJ1-1, with D perhaps matching TRBD1 (6 bases). The ends were cut back, 4 bases at V and 6 bases at J, with 9 bases in the middle. Germline V lookup: CDR1 MNHNS, CDR2 SASEGT. CDR3 size: 12 residues. Here the CDR3 DNA reads TGTGCCAGCAGTGCGGGGGGCCCTGAAGCTTTCTTT. Its translation: CASSAGGPEAFF.

This clonotype showed up many times. This chain's CDR3 is CASSYEQGFGTDTQYF. CDR3 nucleotide sequence: TGTGCCAGCAGCTACGAACAGGGGTTTGGCACAGATACGCAGTATTTT. The V call is TRBV7-6, the J call TRBJ2-3, with 7 nucleotides matching TRBD1. CDR1 and CDR2 from the germline V gene are SGHVS and FNYEAQ. The CDR3 sequence is 16 residues long. V lost 4 bases to trimming and J lost 1 base; unmatched junction nucleotides: 8.

In its sample, this clonotype was seen many times. The chain uses TRBV5-4 and TRBJ2-1; D unresolved. The CDR3 is 12 residues long. Germline lookup yields CDR1 SGHNT and CDR2 YYREEE (reference sequence). Trimming took off 3 bases at V and 5 bases at J, with 6 bases between the two ends. The CDR3 loop is CASSYSHNEQFF. The CDR3 DNA is TGTGCCAGCAGCTACAGCCACAATGAGCAGTTCTTC.

The V and J genes are TRBV18 and TRBJ2-5; 10 nucleotides align to TRBD1. The better agreement between TRBJ2-7 and the DNA end casts doubt on the J call. This CDR3 has 15 amino acids. Germline CDR1 KGHSH, CDR2 LQKENI. CDR3 DNA: TGTGCCAGCTCAGGGCAGGGACAGGGGATCTACGAGCAGTACTTC. Translating gives CASSGQGQGIYEQYF.

This clonotype was counted only a few times. This could be a read error, since a much larger clone is one nucleotide away. The gene calls are TRBV29-1 and TRBJ2-3; D is ambiguous. The germline V gene has CDR1 SQVTM and CDR2 ANQGSEA. This CDR3 comprises 15 residues. As DNA, the CDR3 is TGCAGCGTTGAAGATTCCCGGGCCGGCACAGATGCGCAGTATTTT. It is translated as CSVEDSRAGTDAQYF.

As regards this clonotype: One base away lies a much larger clone, so this may be a sequencing read error. CDR3 sequence: CAGSLVPGRTDTQYF. The CDR3 DNA sequence: TGTGCCGGCAGCTTAGTCCCAGGCCGCACAGATACGCAGTATTTT. The genes are TRBV7-9 and TRBJ2-3; D call uncertain. Germline V CDR1 and CDR2: SEHNR, FQNEAQ (reference sequence). The CDR3 sequence is 15 residues long.

Of note for this clonotype: This may be a read error, as it is one base from a much larger clone. The gene calls are TRBV9 and TRBJ2-1, with 10 nucleotides matching TRBD2. The CDR3 loop spans 17 amino acids. CDR1 and CDR2 from the germline V gene are SGDLS and YYNGEE. V lost 4 bases and J lost 10; bases outside the gene matches: 17. CDR3 residues: CASSPQASGRASREQFF. The CDR3 region has the DNA TGTGCCAGCAGCCCACAGGCAAGCGGGAGGGCCAGTAGGGAGCAGTTCTTC.

This clonotype was counted only a few times. The rearrangement joins TRBV14 to TRBJ1-2, with unresolved D. The CDR3 consists of 13 residues. Trimming stripped 3 bases from V and 4 bases from J, with 9 bases between. From germline, CDR1 is SGHDN and CDR2 FVKESK. The CDR3 sequence: CASSQNSGYGYTF. The CDR3 DNA reads as TGTGCCAGCAGCCAGAACTCGGGCTATGGCTACACCTTC.

The V and J genes are TRBV10-3 and TRBJ2-7, with 8 bases fitting TRBD1. The ends lost 4 bases at V and 3 bases at J; junction bases unmatched: 5. From germline, CDR1 is ENHRY and CDR2 SYGVKD. The length of the CDR3 is 14 residues. As DNA, the CDR3 is TGTGCCATCAGTGTAAGACAGGGGAACTACGAGCAGTACTTC. Translated, it gives CAISVRQGNYEQYF.

This clonotype came up many times. The J gene is TRBJ2-3, the V gene TRBV6-2 or TRBV6-3, with TRBD2 as a possible D gene (6 bases). V was pared by 6 bases and J by 1 base, with 35 bases between. The V gene's germline CDR1 is MNHEY and CDR2 SVGEGT. CDR3 length: 22 amino acids. This CDR3 reads CASRLQPSLARPRRGGTDTQYF. CDR3 nucleotide sequence: TGTGCCAGCAGACTACAACCTTCCCTAGCGCGGCCCCGGAGGGGTGGCACAGATACGCAGTATTTT.

As for this clonotype: This could be a read error, since a much larger clone is one nucleotide away. The chain recombines TRBV29-1 with TRBJ2-5, with 8 bases matching TRBD1. V shed 8 bases and J 11 bases; nucleotides not matched to a gene: 19. The CDR3 loop spans 14 amino acids. In germline, CDR1 is SQVTM, CDR2 ANQGSEA. As DNA, the CDR3 is TGCAGCTTTTGGACAGGGCTTAGGTACAATGAGCAGTACTTC. Translating it yields CSFWTGLRYNEQYF. Complete variable domain (other parts from reference TRBV29-1 and TRBJ2-5): SAVISQKPSRDICQRGTSLTIQCQVDSQVTMMFWYRQQPGQSLTLIATANQGSEATYESGFVIDKFPISRPNLTFSTLTVSNMSPEDSSIYLCSFWTGLRYNEQYFGPGTRLLVL.